This T cell receptor (beta chain) was captured by sequencing in a study of post-analysis software for immune sequencing data. Notes on the study in general: Under F measure analysis, samples from one preparation batch co-clustered strongly. There were a handful of TRBV segments more frequent in patients than controls, and TRBV5-6, TRBV5-1 and TRBV20-1 were among them.

The TCR beta cDNA libraries carried unique molecular identifiers. Each batch of 1 to 10 million T cells produced roughly 450,000 cDNA molecules. TCRdb re-called the PCR reads through MiXCR, storing one row per CDR3 protein. The profile shows 650,000 to 850,000 distinct CDR3 sequences, roughly 50% of them singletons. Points on this clonotype: Its antigen remains unknown.

The ends lost 5 bases at V and 11 bases at J; junction bases unmatched: 7. The CDR3 has 12 amino acids. Germline values: CDR1 SGHTA, CDR2 FQGTGA. The chain carries TRBV7-3 and TRBJ2-5, with 8 bases that match TRBD1. Sequenced sample: blood. The sequence was obtained from a girl aged 5 to 17 with multiple sclerosis. Here the CDR3 reads CASSRTGSRQYF. In nucleotides, the CDR3 is TGTGCCAGCAGCCGGACAGGGAGTCGGCAGTACTTC.